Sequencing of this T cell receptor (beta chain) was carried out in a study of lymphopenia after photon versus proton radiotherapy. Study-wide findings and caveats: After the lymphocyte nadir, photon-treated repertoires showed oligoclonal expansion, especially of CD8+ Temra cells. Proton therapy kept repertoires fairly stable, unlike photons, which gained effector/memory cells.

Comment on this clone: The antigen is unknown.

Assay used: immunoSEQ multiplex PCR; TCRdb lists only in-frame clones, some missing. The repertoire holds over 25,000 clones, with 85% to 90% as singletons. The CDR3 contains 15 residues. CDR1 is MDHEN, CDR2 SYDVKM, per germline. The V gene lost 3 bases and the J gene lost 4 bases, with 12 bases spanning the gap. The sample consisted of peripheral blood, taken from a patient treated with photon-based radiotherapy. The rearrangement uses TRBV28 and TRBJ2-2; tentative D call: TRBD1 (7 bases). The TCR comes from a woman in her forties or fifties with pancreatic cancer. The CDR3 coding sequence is TGTGCCAGCAGTTTCAGGGGGGCGGGCACCGGGGAGCTGTTTTTT. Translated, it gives CASSFRGAGTGELFF.